Reported below is one T cell receptor (beta chain). Authors' processing steps: Cell counts per sample came from amplifying reference gene primers. Assay: immunoSEQ multiplex PCR; the TCRdb copy retains only in-frame clones and omits some. The DNA gave D and trimming, while V, J and clone size come from that table. This sample yields about 340,000 clones, of which more than 70% are seen a single time; 7.3% belongs to the top ten. The data are from a study of blood T cell repertoires in COVID-19. Germline CDR1 is MNHEY and CDR2 is SMNVEV (reference sequence). J lost 7 bases, V lost 6 bases, and 6 bases had no gene match. The CDR3 covers 14 residues.

Sample: peripheral blood. This sequence originates from a woman aged 70-85 years with COVID-19, enrolled during active disease. The chain has TRBV27 and TRBJ1-5, with 10 bases aligning to TRBD1. CDR3 DNA: TGTGCCAGCAGCCGAGGACAGGGGGGGCAGCCCCAGCATTTT. It translates to CASSRGQGGQPQHF.